These T cell receptor beta chains were read from a single sample in a study of CD8 T cells in Susac syndrome. TCRdb reprocessed the immunoSEQ multiplex PCR reads with MiXCR, giving one entry per CDR3 protein. The data contain around 300,000 distinct CDR3 sequences, around 89% of them singletons. Sample: CD8+ T cells from PBMCs. Receptors originate from a human donor with multiple sclerosis. CDR3s include the opening cysteine and the closing phenylalanine or tryptophan.

CDR3aa: CASSLWTGGRQETQHF
len: 16
j_gene: TRBJ2-5
v_gene: TRBV7-9

CDR3aa: CASNPTDSYEQYF
len: 13
j_gene: TRBJ2-7
v_gene: TRBV12-3/TRBV12-4

CDR3aa: CASPPPAESTDTQYF
len: 15
j_gene: TRBJ2-3
v_gene: TRBV7-9

CDR3aa: CASSYSRRVAYGGEQFF
len: 17
j_gene: TRBJ2-1
v_gene: TRBV6-5

CDR3aa: CASSEAPSGGPQETQYF
len: 17
j_gene: TRBJ2-5
v_gene: TRBV2

CDR3aa: CASMTSGYNEQFF
len: 13
j_gene: TRBJ2-1
v_gene: TRBV5-4

CDR3aa: CASSIHNEQFF
len: 11
j_gene: TRBJ2-1
v_gene: TRBV19

CDR3aa: CASSFNPPSLEQYF
len: 14
j_gene: TRBJ2-7
v_gene: TRBV7-2

CDR3aa: CASSQWPPSGTGIAEQYF
len: 18
j_gene: TRBJ2-7
v_gene: TRBV4-2

CDR3aa: CASRPGDQIDQPQHF
len: 15
j_gene: TRBJ1-5
v_gene: TRBV12-3/TRBV12-4

CDR3aa: CASSYYKTQETQYF
len: 14
j_gene: TRBJ2-5
v_gene: TRBV6-6

CDR3aa: CASSRGQGILDTQYF
len: 15
j_gene: TRBJ2-3
v_gene: TRBV13

CDR3aa: CASSYSKDWPTSTDTQYF
len: 18
j_gene: TRBJ2-3
v_gene: TRBV6-2/TRBV6-3

CDR3aa: CARRRSGGIHDTQYF
len: 15
j_gene: TRBJ2-3
v_gene: TRBV2

CDR3aa: CASSYSGGASSTGELFF
len: 17
j_gene: TRBJ2-2
v_gene: TRBV6-5

CDR3aa: CSARGAQEAFF
len: 11
j_gene: TRBJ1-1
v_gene: TRBV20-1

CDR3aa: CASSDSAGGPTDTQYF
len: 16
j_gene: TRBJ2-3
v_gene: TRBV6-4

CDR3aa: CASLDRGDMNTEAFF
len: 15
j_gene: TRBJ1-1
v_gene: TRBV10-1

CDR3aa: CASSSRQGPQYGYTF
len: 15
j_gene: TRBJ1-2
v_gene: TRBV7-9

CDR3aa: CASSPLAGGLNNEQFF
len: 16
j_gene: TRBJ2-1
v_gene: TRBV6-6

CDR3aa: CASSIPRDTTFTEAFF
len: 16
j_gene: TRBJ1-1
v_gene: TRBV19

CDR3aa: CASSVTITDTQYF
len: 13
j_gene: TRBJ2-3
v_gene: TRBV9

CDR3aa: CASSIAGDEQLNTEAFF
len: 17
j_gene: TRBJ1-1
v_gene: TRBV19

CDR3aa: CASSSPTLAGEGDEQYF
len: 17
j_gene: TRBJ2-7
v_gene: TRBV28

CDR3aa: CASSQTGQAAYEQYF
len: 15
j_gene: TRBJ2-7
v_gene: TRBV14

CDR3aa: CASSTDRVNQPQHF
len: 14
j_gene: TRBJ1-5
v_gene: TRBV7-9

CDR3aa: CASSAPSGSPYEQYF
len: 15
j_gene: TRBJ2-7
v_gene: TRBV2

CDR3aa: CASSPGTATYEQYF
len: 14
j_gene: TRBJ2-7
v_gene: TRBV5-4

CDR3aa: CASSQYQGGGYEQYF
len: 15
j_gene: TRBJ2-7
v_gene: TRBV4-3

CDR3aa: CASSVLGGTWDTIYF
len: 15
j_gene: TRBJ1-3
v_gene: TRBV9

CDR3aa: CASSEGLAGRYYNEQFF
len: 17
j_gene: TRBJ2-1
v_gene: TRBV7-3

CDR3aa: CASRTPPGQQFF
len: 12
j_gene: TRBJ2-1
v_gene: TRBV28

CDR3aa: CASSSPPHLVHEQYF
len: 15
j_gene: TRBJ2-7
v_gene: TRBV7-2

CDR3aa: CAWSVYSGSGNIQYF
len: 15
j_gene: TRBJ2-4
v_gene: TRBV30

CDR3aa: CASSVAPSTGPQHF
len: 14
j_gene: TRBJ1-5
v_gene: TRBV9

CDR3aa: CASSPRRVNEQFF
len: 13
j_gene: TRBJ2-1
v_gene: TRBV9

CDR3aa: CASSLGESYNEQFF
len: 14
j_gene: TRBJ2-1
v_gene: TRBV7-8

CDR3aa: CASSPTTYSNQPQHF
len: 15
j_gene: TRBJ1-5
v_gene: TRBV12-3/TRBV12-4

CDR3aa: CSADGQLTNEKLFF
len: 14
j_gene: TRBJ1-4
v_gene: TRBV20-1

CDR3aa: CASIQGGEEKLFF
len: 13
j_gene: TRBJ1-4
v_gene: TRBV7-9

CDR3aa: CATSDELAAGVDTQYF
len: 16
j_gene: TRBJ2-3
v_gene: TRBV15

CDR3aa: CASSSGLAGGPPTYNEQFF
len: 19
j_gene: TRBJ2-1
v_gene: TRBV7-2

CDR3aa: CASRIAGGGYNEQFF
len: 15
j_gene: TRBJ2-1
v_gene: TRBV19

CDR3aa: CASSTSFEPADYEQYF
len: 16
j_gene: TRBJ2-7
v_gene: TRBV28

CDR3aa: CASGSAYEQYF
len: 11
j_gene: TRBJ2-7
v_gene: TRBV9

CDR3aa: CSVSLGEQYF
len: 10
j_gene: TRBJ2-7
v_gene: TRBV29-1

CDR3aa: CASSLEGGSTDTQYF
len: 15
j_gene: TRBJ2-3
v_gene: TRBV7-6

CDR3aa: CASSTLGTDPNYGYTF
len: 16
j_gene: TRBJ1-2
v_gene: TRBV19

CDR3aa: CSVAQGLGEKLFF
len: 13
j_gene: TRBJ1-4
v_gene: TRBV29-1

CDR3aa: CATSRDLGRNQPQHF
len: 15
j_gene: TRBJ1-5
v_gene: TRBV15

CDR3aa: CTSSLGAATNEKLFF
len: 15
j_gene: TRBJ1-4
v_gene: TRBV5-6